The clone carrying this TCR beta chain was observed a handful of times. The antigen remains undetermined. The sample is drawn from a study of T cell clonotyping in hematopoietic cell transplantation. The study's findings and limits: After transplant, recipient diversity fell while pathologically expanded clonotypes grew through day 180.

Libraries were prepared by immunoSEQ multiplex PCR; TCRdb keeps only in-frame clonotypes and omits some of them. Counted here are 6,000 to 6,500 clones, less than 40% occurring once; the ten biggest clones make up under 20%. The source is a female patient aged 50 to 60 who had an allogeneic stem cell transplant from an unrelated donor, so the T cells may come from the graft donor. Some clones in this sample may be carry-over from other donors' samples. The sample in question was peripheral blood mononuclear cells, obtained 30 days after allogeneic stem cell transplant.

The CDR3 DNA reads TGTGCCTGGAGCACCGGGACTGGCAATGAGCAGTTCTTC. The encoded protein is CAWSTGTGNEQFF. The V and J genes are TRBV30 and TRBJ2-1; tentative D call: TRBD2 (6 bases). The CDR3 is made up of 13 amino acids. Per the germline V gene, CDR1 is GTSNPN and CDR2 is SVGIG (reference sequence). V lost 3 bases and J lost 6, with 12 bases in between.